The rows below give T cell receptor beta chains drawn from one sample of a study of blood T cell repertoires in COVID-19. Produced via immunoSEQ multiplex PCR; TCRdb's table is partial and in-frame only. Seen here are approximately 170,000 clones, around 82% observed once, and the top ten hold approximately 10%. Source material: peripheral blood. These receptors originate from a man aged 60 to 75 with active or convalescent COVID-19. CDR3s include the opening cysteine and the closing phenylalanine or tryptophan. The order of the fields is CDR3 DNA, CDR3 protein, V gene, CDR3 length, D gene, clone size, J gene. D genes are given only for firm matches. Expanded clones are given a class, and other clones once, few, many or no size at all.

CDR3 DNA: TGTGCCAGCAGACAGGGGGCAACTGGAAACACCATATATTTT
CDR3 protein: CASRQGATGNTIYF
V gene: TRBV19
CDR3 length: 14
D gene: TRBD1
clone size: few
J gene: TRBJ1-3

CDR3 DNA: TGTGCCAGTAGTATCACAGGGGAAAACACTGAAGCTTTCTTT
CDR3 protein: CASSITGENTEAFF
V gene: TRBV19
CDR3 length: 14
D gene: TRBD1
clone size: .
J gene: TRBJ1-1

CDR3 DNA: TGCGCCAGCAGCTTGGCCTTTCCGGGGGGGATCTCCTACAATGAGCAGTTCTTC
CDR3 protein: CASSLAFPGGISYNEQFF
V gene: TRBV5-1
CDR3 length: 18
D gene: TRBD2
clone size: .
J gene: TRBJ2-1

CDR3 DNA: TGTGCCAGCAGCCAGTCCGGGATAGACACTGAAGCTTTCTTT
CDR3 protein: CASSQSGIDTEAFF
V gene: TRBV3-1/TRBV3-2
CDR3 length: 14
D gene: .
clone size: .
J gene: TRBJ1-1

CDR3 DNA: TGTGCCAGCAGTGAGGCTAGCGGGAGCACAGATACGCAGTATTTT
CDR3 protein: CASSEASGSTDTQYF
V gene: TRBV6-4
CDR3 length: 15
D gene: TRBD2
clone size: once
J gene: TRBJ2-3

CDR3 DNA: TGTGCCAGCAATCCGGGACAGGCCTACAATGAGCAGTTCTTC
CDR3 protein: CASNPGQAYNEQFF
V gene: TRBV28
CDR3 length: 14
D gene: TRBD1
clone size: .
J gene: TRBJ2-1

CDR3 DNA: TGTGCCAGCAGCGCTTTAGGGGCGGTCACTGAAGCTTTCTTT
CDR3 protein: CASSALGAVTEAFF
V gene: TRBV7-9
CDR3 length: 14
D gene: .
clone size: .
J gene: TRBJ1-1

CDR3 DNA: TGTGCCAGCAGTGGGCTAGCGGAGAACACCGGGGAGCTGTTTTTT
CDR3 protein: CASSGLAENTGELFF
V gene: TRBV2
CDR3 length: 15
D gene: TRBD2
clone size: .
J gene: TRBJ2-2

CDR3 DNA: TGCGCCAGCAGCTTGGGGGACAGGGATTGGGGCTACACCTTC
CDR3 protein: CASSLGDRDWGYTF
V gene: TRBV5-1
CDR3 length: 14
D gene: TRBD1
clone size: few
J gene: TRBJ1-2

CDR3 DNA: TGTGCCAGCAGCCATTACCCCGGGACTAATGAAAAACTGTTTTTT
CDR3 protein: CASSHYPGTNEKLFF
V gene: TRBV3-1/TRBV3-2
CDR3 length: 15
D gene: .
clone size: .
J gene: TRBJ1-4

CDR3 DNA: TGTGCCAGCAATCAACAGGGGATGTATGGCTACACCTTC
CDR3 protein: CASNQQGMYGYTF
V gene: TRBV28
CDR3 length: 13
D gene: TRBD1
clone size: .
J gene: TRBJ1-2

CDR3 DNA: TGTGCCAGCAGGATTCCAGGGAATAATTCACCCCTCCACTTT
CDR3 protein: CASRIPGNNSPLHF
V gene: TRBV27
CDR3 length: 14
D gene: .
clone size: many
J gene: TRBJ1-6